Each of the 32 T cell receptor beta chains below was sequenced from the same sample in a study of blood T cell repertoires in COVID-19 (dated by TCRdb to about 2020). Library preparation used the immunoSEQ multiplex PCR assay. Imported from immuneACCESS, the table was reduced by TCRdb to in-frame sequences with V and J called. These copies leave out some clones; in studies compared against another copy, an unresolved V gene accounts for under half, and the cause of the remainder is not known. The sample yields about 280,000 clones; less than 85% were counted once. 2.5% of the sample belongs to the ten largest clones. The sequenced material came from PBMCs or T cells enriched from blood (not recorded which). The origin of the receptors is a woman aged 50 to 60 who had recovered from COVID-19.

This chain links TRBV18 with TRBJ1-1; D might be TRBD1 (6 bases). Trimming cost V 2 bases and J 4 bases, with 11 bases left between them. Per the germline V gene, CDR1 is KGHSH and CDR2 is LQKENI. This CDR3 is built from 14 residues. The CDR3 sequence is CASSPGGVITEAFF. The CDR3 DNA is TGTGCCAGCTCACCAGGGGGCGTGATCACTGAAGCTTTCTTT.

The chain carries TRBV6-5 and TRBJ2-1; 7 bases agree with TRBD1. J was trimmed by 0 bases and V by 8 bases; bases with no gene match: 7. CDR1 MNHEY and CDR2 SVGAGI come from the germline V gene. The CDR3 sequence is 15 residues long. The CDR3 region has the DNA TGTGCCAGCCAGACAGGGCTTAGCTCCTACAATGAGCAGTTCTTC. It specifies CASQTGLSSYNEQFF.

The CDR3 sequence is CASRPGTGESNQPQHF. The CDR3 nucleotides read TGTGCCAGCCGCCCCGGGACAGGGGAAAGCAATCAGCCCCAGCATTTT. The chain couples TRBV11-1 to TRBJ1-5; TRBD1 matches at 10 bases. Germline V lookup: CDR1 SGHAT, CDR2 FQDESV (reference sequence). This CDR3 has 16 amino acids. V dropped 8 bases and J dropped 1; count of bases not matched to a gene: 8.

The chain links TRBV7-8 to TRBJ1-3; 8 bases fit TRBD1. J gave up 8 bases and V 1 base, and 4 bases lay outside the gene matches. Germline V CDR1 and CDR2: SGHVS, FQNEAQ. The CDR3 runs to 14 residues. For the CDR3, the DNA is TGTGCCAGCAGCTTAGAAAGCAGGGGGCACACCATATATTTT. Translation: CASSLESRGHTIYF. The whole variable domain, filled in from reference TRBV7-8 and TRBJ1-3, reads GAGVSQSPRYKVAKRGQDVALRCDPISGHVSLFWYQQALGQGPEFLTYFQNEAQLDKSGLPSDRFFAERPEGSVSTLKIQRTQQEDSAVYLCASSLESRGHTIYFGEGSWLTVV.

The rearrangement links TRBV14 to TRBJ1-1; 7 positions match TRBD1. This CDR3 is built from 13 residues. Unmatched junction bases numbered 6, after V lost 4 bases and J lost 7 bases. CDR1 and CDR2 (germline): SGHDN, FVKESK. In nucleotides, the CDR3 is TGTGCCAGCAGCCTTTCGAGGGACAGTGAAGCTTTCTTT. Protein product: CASSLSRDSEAFF.

Here the CDR3 reads CASSLGAGGKEKLFF. The CDR3 DNA sequence: TGCGCCAGCAGCTTGGGGGCCGGGGGAAAAGAAAAACTGTTTTTT. V usage is TRBV5-1 and J usage is TRBJ1-4; TRBD1 might be the D (5 bases). CDR1 and CDR2 (germline): SGHRS, YFSETQ. V lost 0 bases and J 8 bases, leaving 14 bases between the germline ends. This CDR3 has 15 amino acids.

V gene TRBV3-1 (or the pseudogene TRBV3-2) combines with J gene TRBJ2-1; TRBD2 agrees at 10 bases. This CDR3 contains 16 residues. V lost 4 bases to trimming and J lost 4 bases; unmatched junction nucleotides: 7. The germline CDR1 and CDR2 sequences are LGHDT and YNNKEL (reference sequence). The CDR3 reads CASSPAGTSAYNEQFF. The CDR3 DNA sequence: TGTGCCAGCAGCCCCGCCGGGACTAGCGCTTACAATGAGCAGTTCTTC.

The CDR3 protein is CASSQFSLAGGDTQYF. The CDR3 coding sequence is TGCGCCAGCAGCCAATTTAGCCTAGCGGGGGGAGATACGCAGTATTTT. This chain joins TRBV4-1 and TRBJ2-3; TRBD2 aligns across 11 bases. The CDR3 is 16 amino acids. Trimming at V came to 2 bases and at J to 5 bases, leaving 6 bases not matched to a gene. The germline V gene has CDR1 MGHRA and CDR2 YSYEKL.

V gene TRBV20-1 combines with J gene TRBJ1-3; a possible D gene is TRBD1 (5 bases). The CDR3 is 16 amino acids. The germline CDR1 and CDR2 sequences are DFQATT and SNEGSKA (reference sequence). The V end lost 3 bases, the J end lost 0 bases, and 15 bases lay between the germline ends. The CDR3 spells CSASRFQGPSGNTIYF. The CDR3 DNA follows: TGCAGTGCTAGTAGATTTCAGGGCCCCTCTGGAAACACCATATATTTT.

V gene TRBV30 combines with J gene TRBJ2-1; 12 positions agree with TRBD2. Germline V gives CDR1 GTSNPN, CDR2 SVGIG (reference sequence). Germline trimming cut 1 base from V and 3 bases from J; bases unmatched to any gene: 1. The CDR3 extends over 15 amino acids. The CDR3 DNA reads as TGTGCCTGGAGTGGGACTAGCGGGAACTACAATGAGCAGTTCTTC. This codes for CAWSGTSGNYNEQFF.

J is TRBJ1-6 and V is TRBV28; 10 bases match TRBD1. The CDR3 loop spans 16 amino acids. The J segment lost 10 bases and the V segment lost 2 bases, leaving 8 bases of the junction unmatched. Germline lookup yields CDR1 MDHEN and CDR2 SYDVKM. This CDR3 is CASSLPLGQGKSPLHF. The DNA for the CDR3 is TGTGCCAGCAGTTTACCTTTGGGACAGGGGAAGTCACCCCTCCACTTT.

The J gene is TRBJ2-5, the V gene TRBV20-1, with D unresolved. The length of the CDR3 is 11 residues. V was pared by 2 bases and J by 5 bases, with 6 bases between. Germline assignment: CDR1 DFQATT and CDR2 SNEGSKA (reference sequence). The CDR3 protein is CSARTVETQYF. For the CDR3, the DNA is TGCAGTGCTAGAACTGTGGAGACCCAGTACTTC.

The J gene is TRBJ1-5, the V gene TRBV12-3 or TRBV12-4; D unclear. V shed 3 bases and J shed 5 bases, with 8 bases lying between them. The CDR3 consists of 13 residues. CDR3 bases: TGTGCCAGCAGTTTGGGCAGATATCAGCCCCAGCATTTT. Translating gives CASSLGRYQPQHF.

This CDR3 reads CASSLLPRQGAGELFF. The CDR3, as DNA: TGTGCCAGCAGTTTATTACCCAGACAAGGGGCCGGGGAGCTGTTTTTT. The genes are TRBV27 and TRBJ2-2, with D perhaps matching TRBD1 (5 bases). Germline CDR1 and CDR2: MNHEY and SMNVEV (reference sequence). V lost 1 base, J lost 6 bases, and 15 bases lay in between. The CDR3 totals 16 residues.

At least ten counts were recorded for this clone. The chain joins TRBV29-1 to TRBJ1-1; 7 nucleotides agree with TRBD1. The V gene's germline CDR1 is SQVTM and CDR2 ANQGSEA. The CDR3 covers 13 residues. Trimming at V came to 7 bases and at J to 4 bases, leaving 9 bases not matched to a gene. CDR3 nucleotide sequence: TGCAGCGGGCAGACCTCAGGGGGCACTGAAGCTTTCTTT. Its protein product is CSGQTSGGTEAFF.

This CDR3 reads CASSVRAATNEKLFF. For the CDR3, the DNA is TGTGCCAGCAGCGTGAGGGCTGCAACTAATGAAAAACTGTTTTTT. The rearrangement links TRBV9 to TRBJ1-4; D unclear. Germline V gives CDR1 SGDLS, CDR2 YYNGEE. Trimming removed 2 bases at V and 0 bases at J, with 8 bases between. CDR3 length: 15 amino acids.

The rearrangement links TRBV30 to TRBJ2-5; D is unresolved. The CDR3 is 11 amino acids. Germline CDR1 and CDR2: GTSNPN and SVGIG (reference sequence). V lost 3 bases and J 5 bases, leaving 7 bases between the germline ends. Here the CDR3 reads CAWRGYETQYF. Here the CDR3 DNA reads TGTGCCTGGAGGGGCTACGAGACCCAGTACTTC.

The chain employs TRBV3-1 (or the pseudogene TRBV3-2) and TRBJ2-4, with 10 bases fitting TRBD2. The CDR3 is made up of 19 amino acids. From germline, CDR1 is LGHDT and CDR2 YNNKEL (reference sequence). The V and J ends lost 0 bases and 3 bases, in that order; junction bases with no gene match: 11. The CDR3 sequence is CASSQDPERASGGKNIQYF. CDR3 sequence (DNA): TGTGCCAGCAGCCAAGATCCAGAGAGGGCTAGCGGGGGCAAAAACATTCAGTACTTC.

The chain recombines TRBV14 with TRBJ2-1, with 8 bases identical to TRBD1. Germline V gene sequence: CDR1 SGHDN, CDR2 FVKESK. The J segment lost 9 bases and the V segment lost 5 bases, leaving 9 bases of the junction unmatched. CDR3 length: 14 residues. The CDR3 bases are TGTGCCAGCAGCAGTTGGCAGGGGGCGCGTGAGCAGTTCTTC. The encoded protein is CASSSWQGAREQFF.

The chain uses TRBV4-3 and TRBJ1-4, with 7 bases fitting TRBD1. Germline V gene sequence: CDR1 LGHNA, CDR2 YSLEER. V was clipped by 4 bases and J by 6 bases; unmatched bases: 8. The CDR3 length is 15 residues. The CDR3 loop reads CASSPQGESDEKLFF. In DNA, the CDR3 is TGCGCCAGCAGCCCTCAGGGGGAGTCGGATGAAAAACTGTTTTTT.

This sequence joins TRBV7-9 and TRBJ2-7; 9 positions match TRBD2. CDR3 length equals 15 residues. V lost 3 bases, J lost 6 bases, and 9 bases stayed unmatched. Per the germline V gene, CDR1 is SEHNR and CDR2 is FQNEAQ (reference sequence). The CDR3 coding sequence is TGTGCCAGCAGCTTCGAGGGCGGGAGGGAGGTCGAGCAGTACTTC. Translation gives CASSFEGGREVEQYF.

The chain employs TRBV19 and TRBJ1-6; D remains unclear. The CDR3 length is 14 residues. The V gene lost 6 bases and the J gene lost 10 bases, with 16 bases spanning the gap. The V gene's germline CDR1 is LNHDA and CDR2 SQIVND (reference sequence). The CDR3 spells CASSFSPPGSPLHF. For the CDR3, the DNA is TGTGCCAGTAGCTTCTCACCTCCGGGGTCACCCCTCCACTTT.

The rearrangement links TRBV11-2 to TRBJ1-1; no firm D call. The CDR3 consists of 15 residues. The V end lost 1 base, the J end lost 0 bases, and 9 bases lay between the germline ends. In germline, CDR1 is SGHAT, CDR2 FQNNGV. The CDR3 sequence is CASSLVAGLNTEAFF. The CDR3 bases are TGTGCCAGCAGCTTAGTCGCAGGCTTGAACACTGAAGCTTTCTTT.

The J gene is TRBJ1-2, the V gene TRBV19; no definite D call. Germline CDR1 is LNHDA and CDR2 is SQIVND (reference sequence). The CDR3 is 12 amino acids. V shed 5 bases and J shed 8 bases, with 12 bases lying between them. The chain's CDR3 is CASSSAARGYTF. DNA of the CDR3: TGTGCCAGTAGTTCCGCCGCGAGGGGCTACACCTTC.

The rearrangement uses TRBV27 and TRBJ2-1; 8 nucleotides agree with TRBD2. The CDR3 runs 16 residues. Germline-derived CDR1 and CDR2 are MNHEY and SMNVEV (reference sequence). Losses at the gene ends were 6 bases for V and 7 bases for J; bases not matched to a gene: 14. CDR3: CASSPLASGRNNEQFF. CDR3 sequence (DNA): TGTGCCAGCAGCCCCCTGGCAAGCGGGAGAAATAATGAGCAGTTCTTC.

The chain uses TRBV5-4 and TRBJ2-3, with TRBD2 identical over 12 bases. After removal of 2 bases from V and 6 bases from J, the junction contained 10 bases not matched to a gene. The CDR3 spans 17 residues. Germline V CDR1 and CDR2: SGHNT, YYREEE (reference sequence). The CDR3: CASSFGKTSGRDDTQYF. CDR3 coding DNA: TGTGCCAGCAGCTTTGGTAAGACTAGCGGGAGAGACGATACGCAGTATTTT.

With regard to this clone: Other DNA sequences of this sample code for an identical CDR3. The chain is built from TRBV4-3 and TRBJ2-7; perhaps TRBD2 as D (6 bases). Trimming shortened V by 0 bases and J by 4 bases, and 16 bases separated the two germline ends. The CDR3 has 16 residues. The germline V gene has CDR1 LGHNA and CDR2 YSLEER. CDR3 sequence: CASSQDLGAGFYEQYF. The CDR3 nucleotides read TGCGCCAGCAGCCAAGATTTAGGAGCGGGCTTTTACGAGCAGTACTTC.

This clone appeared once. The V call is TRBV19, the J call TRBJ1-1; possibly TRBD1 for D (5 bases). CDR1 is LNHDA and CDR2 is SQIVND in the germline V gene (reference sequence). The CDR3 contains 14 residues. The V end lost 9 bases, the J end lost 6 bases, and 20 bases lay between the germline ends. The chain's CDR3 is CASWTGGWSAEAFF. CDR3 bases: TGTGCCAGCTGGACGGGGGGTTGGAGTGCTGAAGCTTTCTTT.

The chain combines TRBV10-1 with TRBJ1-2, with unresolved D. This CDR3 comprises 13 residues. The V gene lost 2 bases and the J gene lost 4 bases, with 8 bases spanning the gap. CDR1 and CDR2 (germline): WNHNN, SYGVQD (reference sequence). The CDR3 DNA is TGCGCCAGCAGTGAGACGAGGTTCTATGGCTACACCTTC. It codes for CASSETRFYGYTF.

This clone was observed once. The genes are TRBV5-1 and TRBJ1-6; 10 bases are shared with TRBD1. The CDR3 has 16 residues. The V and J ends lost 0 bases and 10 bases, in that order; junction bases with no gene match: 7. The germline gives CDR1 SGHRS, CDR2 YFSETQ. CDR3 region: CASSLASDRGLSPLHF. CDR3 in DNA: TGCGCCAGCAGCTTGGCCTCGGACAGGGGGTTGTCACCCCTCCACTTT.

In this sample, this clone turned up a few times. In the same sample, other DNA sequences code for this CDR3. The V gene is TRBV18, the J gene TRBJ1-5; possibly TRBD1 for D (5 bases). The CDR3 loop spans 13 amino acids. The germline gives CDR1 KGHSH, CDR2 LQKENI. The V end was cut by 6 bases, the J end by 0 bases, with 6 bases between. The CDR3 loop reads CASSTDSNQPQHF. For the CDR3, the DNA is TGTGCCAGCTCGACAGATAGCAATCAGCCCCAGCATTTT.

This rearrangement joins TRBV4-1 to TRBJ1-5, with D perhaps TRBD1 (6 bases). Trimming stripped 1 base from V and 10 bases from J, with 23 bases between. CDR3 size: 17 residues. Looked up from germline, CDR1 is MGHRA and CDR2 is YSYEKL. DNA of the CDR3: TGCGCCAGCAGCCAAGGGAGTCAGGGGACGAACATCAGACCCCAGCATTTT. This codes for CASSQGSQGTNIRPQHF.